The 25 T cell receptor beta chains presented below share a single source sample, sequenced in a study of ipilimumab plus nivolumab after autologous stem cell transplantation. TCRdb's copy holds only in-frame clones and misses some; the assay was immunoSEQ multiplex PCR. The sample consists of fewer than 3,500 clones, 76% of them appearing once. Sequences were derived from PBMCs, sampled in a trial of ipilimumab plus nivolumab as post-transplant consolidation. Receptors originate from a male donor with primary mediastinal lymphoma.

The chain links TRBV20-1 to TRBJ2-3; D unresolved. CDR1 DFQATT and CDR2 SNEGSKA come from the germline V gene (reference sequence). This CDR3 region has 11 residues. V lost 6 bases, J lost 4 bases, and 8 bases lay in between. CDR3 in DNA: TGCAGTGCGGTCACAGCAGATACGCAGTATTTT. Translating gives CSAVTADTQYF.

The chain recombines TRBV11-2 with TRBJ2-4; 9 positions agree with TRBD1. Germline V lookup: CDR1 SGHAT, CDR2 FQNNGV. The V gene end was trimmed by 5 bases and the J gene end by 7 bases; junction bases not matched to a gene: 6. The CDR3 sequence is 14 residues long. The chain's CDR3 is CASSQDRGGNIQYF. The CDR3 DNA is TGTGCCAGCAGCCAGGACAGGGGAGGGAACATTCAGTACTTC. Filled out from reference TRBV11-2 and TRBJ2-4, the complete variable domain reads EAGVAQSPRYKIIEKRQSVAFWCNPISGHATLYWYQQILGQGPKLLIQFQNNGVVDDSQLPKDRFSAERLKGVDSTLKIQPAKLEDSAVYLCASSQDRGGNIQYFGAGTRLSVL.

The chain joins TRBV7-9 to TRBJ1-3; D is uncertain. Trimming removed 5 bases at V and 2 bases at J, with 16 bases between. CDR3 length equals 16 residues. Germline values: CDR1 SEHNR, CDR2 FQNEAQ (reference sequence). The CDR3 nucleotides are TGTGCCAGCAGCCGCGCCCTGGGTATAGCTGGAAACACCATATATTTT. Translation: CASSRALGIAGNTIYF.

The V gene is TRBV6-5, the J gene TRBJ2-2, with TRBD1 as a possible D gene (5 bases). The CDR3 covers 14 residues. The V and J ends lost 5 bases and 7 bases respectively, with 14 bases between them. Germline V gene sequence: CDR1 MNHEY, CDR2 SVGAGI. In DNA, the CDR3 is TGTGCCAGCAGTGTCCCGAGAGACAGCGGGGAGCTGTTTTTT. This codes for CASSVPRDSGELFF.

The chain has TRBV18 and TRBJ2-5; unclear D gene. V lost 3 bases, J lost 5 bases, and 10 bases lay in between. Germline CDR1 KGHSH, CDR2 LQKENI. This CDR3 contains 13 residues. This chain's CDR3 is CASSPFEAETQYF. DNA for the CDR3: TGTGCCAGCTCACCCTTCGAGGCGGAGACCCAGTACTTC.

This clone was counted a few times. The rearrangement joins TRBV6-5 to TRBJ1-1; D ambiguous. This CDR3 has 11 amino acids. Trimming left V 4 bases short and J 7 bases short, with 7 bases between. CDR1 is MNHEY and CDR2 is SVGAGI in the germline V gene. Here the CDR3 DNA reads TGTGCCAGCAGTTTGAATAGTGAAGCTTTCTTT. Its translation is CASSLNSEAFF.

The chain is built from TRBV9 and TRBJ1-1, with D unresolved. V was cut by 0 bases and J by 6 bases, with 12 bases left in between. The CDR3 totals 14 residues. Germline lookup yields CDR1 SGDLS and CDR2 YYNGEE. The CDR3 protein is CASSVEPERAEAFF. DNA for the CDR3: TGTGCCAGCAGCGTAGAGCCCGAGCGGGCTGAAGCTTTCTTT.

The CDR3 is CASSSGQGTYEQYF. In nucleotides, the CDR3 is TGTGCCAGCAGTTCTGGTCAGGGAACCTACGAGCAGTACTTC. V gene TRBV28 combines with J gene TRBJ2-7; the D gene is possibly TRBD1 (5 bases). The CDR3 runs to 14 residues. CDR1 and CDR2 from the germline V gene are MDHEN and SYDVKM. V was cut by 4 bases and J by 2 bases, with 12 bases left in between.

The gene calls are TRBV10-3 and TRBJ2-5; D is unclear. This CDR3 region has 11 residues. Germline V gene lookup returns CDR1 ENHRY and CDR2 SYGVKD. Trimming stripped 4 bases from V and 5 bases from J, with 5 bases between. CDR3 bases: TGTGCCATCAGTGGTGGGGAGACCCAGTACTTC. Amino acids: CAISGGETQYF.

The chain links TRBV5-6 to TRBJ2-5; 11 nucleotides agree with TRBD1. The J call is in doubt because the DNA end fits TRBJ2-7 better. CDR3 length: 15 amino acids. Germline V lookup: CDR1 SGHDT, CDR2 YYEEEE. CDR3 in amino acids: CASSDSGQGVDEQYF. As DNA, the CDR3 is TGTGCCAGCAGCGACTCGGGACAGGGGGTAGACGAGCAGTACTTC.

The V and J genes are TRBV7-9 and TRBJ2-7, with TRBD2 identical over 11 bases. This CDR3 comprises 16 residues. After removal of 2 bases from V and 7 bases from J, the junction contained 10 bases not matched to a gene. Germline CDR1 reads SEHNR; CDR2 reads FQNEAQ (reference sequence). This CDR3 is CASSLTAIAGGMEQYF. Here the CDR3 DNA reads TGTGCCAGCAGCTTAACGGCTATAGCGGGAGGGATGGAGCAGTACTTC.

The rearrangement joins TRBV6-6 to TRBJ1-1; 9 bases line up with TRBD1. V was pared by 11 bases and J by 2 bases, with 3 bases of the junction left unmatched. The CDR3 runs 12 residues. CDR1 and CDR2 from the germline V gene are MNHNY and SVGAGI (reference sequence). The CDR3 region is CAGGQGNTEAFF. The CDR3 DNA reads TGTGCCGGGGGACAGGGCAACACTGAAGCTTTCTTT.

The chain employs TRBV6-4 and TRBJ2-3; no definite D call. The germline V gene encodes CDR1 MRHNA and CDR2 SNTAGT. V lost 4 bases and J 1 base, leaving 12 bases between the germline ends. CDR3 length equals 15 residues. The chain's CDR3 is CASSVGRSGTDTQYF. The CDR3 DNA sequence: TGTGCCAGCAGTGTGGGCAGGAGCGGCACAGATACGCAGTATTTT.

This rearrangement joins TRBV6-1 to TRBJ2-2; D gene ambiguous. CDR1 is MNHNS and CDR2 is SASEGT in the germline V gene. CDR3 length: 13 residues. The germline V and J ends were trimmed by 5 bases and 3 bases, with 7 bases remaining between them. The CDR3 DNA reads TGTGCCAGCAGTTTACCGTACACCGGGGAGCTGTTTTTT. As protein: CASSLPYTGELFF.

Only one count was recorded for this clone. This sequence joins TRBV7-9 and TRBJ1-1; D gene uncertain. There are 18 residues in the CDR3. Germline V gives CDR1 SEHNR, CDR2 FQNEAQ (reference sequence). The V and J ends lost 1 base and 10 bases respectively, with 28 bases between them. CDR3 sequence: CASSLVPPPDANSRGAFF. The CDR3 region has the DNA TGTGCCAGCAGCTTAGTCCCGCCGCCCGACGCGAACAGCCGGGGAGCTTTCTTT.

As to this clone: Germline and junction disagree at one end, which may indicate a read error. The chain links TRBV7-7 to TRBJ2-7; 12 bases align to TRBD2. CDR1 and CDR2 (germline): SSHAT, FNYEAQ (reference sequence). The CDR3 consists of 17 residues. The CDR3 nucleotides read TGTGCTAGCAGCTTACCTAGCGGGAGGGGCGCCTCCTACGAGCAGTACTTC. It codes for CASSLPSGRGASYEQYF.

This clone was observed a few times. This sequence joins TRBV2 and TRBJ1-6; weak D call: TRBD1 (5 bases). V gave up 6 bases and J gave up 6 bases, with 15 bases separating them. Germline V gene sequence: CDR1 SNHLY, CDR2 FYNNEI. This CDR3 is 15 amino acids long. CDR3 residues: CASRVRQTFNSPLHF. The CDR3, as DNA: TGTGCCAGCAGGGTGAGACAGACCTTTAATTCACCCCTCCACTTT. Variable domain in full (rest from reference TRBV2 and TRBJ1-6): EPEVTQTPSHQVTQMGQEVILRCVPISNHLYFYWYRQILGQKVEFLVSFYNNEISEKSEIFDDQFSVERPDGSNFTLKIRSTKLEDSAMYFCASRVRQTFNSPLHFGNGTRLTVT.

J is TRBJ1-3 and V is TRBV7-3; no firm D call. Germline assignment: CDR1 SGHTA and CDR2 FQGTGA. Trimming pared 5 bases from V and 3 bases from J, leaving 14 bases between. The length of the CDR3 is 15 residues. The CDR3 is CASSPLRGNGNTIYF. CDR3 coding DNA: TGTGCCAGCAGCCCCCTCCGGGGAAATGGAAACACCATATATTTT.

The genes are TRBV6-5 and TRBJ1-2; D is ambiguous. V was shortened by 8 bases and J by 3 bases, with 16 bases between the two germline ends. CDR1 is MNHEY, CDR2 SVGAGI, per germline. This CDR3 comprises 14 residues. The CDR3 reads CASLPFQRDYGYTF. For the CDR3, the DNA is TGTGCCAGCCTCCCTTTTCAGAGGGACTATGGCTACACCTTC.

The V and J genes are TRBV6-6 and TRBJ1-2; TRBD1 agrees at 7 bases. The trim removed 6 bases at V and 3 bases at J, leaving 4 bases unmatched. CDR3 size: 13 residues. Looked up from germline, CDR1 is MNHNY and CDR2 is SVGAGI (reference sequence). The CDR3: CASRQGLYYGYTF. CDR3 in DNA: TGTGCCAGCAGACAGGGGTTGTACTATGGCTACACCTTC.

This clone was seen more than once but under ten times. The chain uses TRBV13 and TRBJ2-7, with 10 bases aligning to TRBD2. CDR1 and CDR2 (germline): PRHDT, FYEKMQ (reference sequence). This CDR3 spans 18 amino acids. V lost 0 bases, J lost 3 bases, and 11 bases stayed unmatched. The CDR3 bases are TGTGCCAGCAGCTTAGGAGGGCGTCTAGCGGGAGAAGGCTACGAGCAGTACTTC. Translated, it gives CASSLGGRLAGEGYEQYF.

The V and J genes are TRBV5-6 and TRBJ1-2, with TRBD1 matching over 7 bases. Germline assignment: CDR1 SGHDT and CDR2 YYEEEE. This CDR3 is 13 amino acids long. V lost 4 bases to trimming and J lost 8 bases; unmatched junction nucleotides: 8. In nucleotides, the CDR3 is TGTGCCAGCAGCCGGGACAGCCCCTGGGGCTACACCTTC. It translates to CASSRDSPWGYTF. The whole variable domain, filled in from reference TRBV5-6 and TRBJ1-2, reads DAGVTQSPTHLIKTRGQQVTLRCSPKSGHDTVSWYQQALGQGPQFIFQYYEEEERQRGNFPDRFSGHQFPNYSSELNVNALLLGDSALYLCASSRDSPWGYTFGSGTRLTVV.

V usage is TRBV5-4 and J usage is TRBJ1-5, with TRBD1 as a possible D gene (5 bases). V lost 5 bases to trimming and J lost 1 base, with 10 bases between them. CDR1 is SGHNT, CDR2 YYREEE, per germline (reference sequence). This CDR3 has 14 residues. The CDR3 DNA reads as TGTGCCAGCAGTCGGGGGGACAGCAATCAGCCCCAGCATTTT. It yields the protein CASSRGDSNQPQHF.

The V and J genes are TRBV10-1 and TRBJ2-6; no definite D call. Germline CDR1 is WNHNN and CDR2 is SYGVQD (reference sequence). Trimming took 3 bases from V and 5 from J, leaving 20 bases between them. The CDR3 is 18 amino acids. The chain's CDR3 is CASSEAEDRTSRANVLTF. Written as DNA, the CDR3 is TGCGCCAGCAGTGAAGCTGAAGATCGCACAAGTCGGGCCAACGTCCTGACTTTC.

The CDR3 loop reads CASSPQGGVANEKLFF. The CDR3 nucleotides read TGCGCCAGCAGCCCCCAAGGCGGGGTGGCTAATGAAAAACTGTTTTTT. The chain combines TRBV5-1 with TRBJ1-4; D unresolved. CDR1 is SGHRS and CDR2 is YFSETQ in the germline V gene. The length of the CDR3 is 16 residues. V was cut by 4 bases and J by 3 bases, with 16 bases left in between.